Listed below are T cell receptor beta chains from one sample, sequenced in a study of blood T cell repertoires in COVID-19. Data came from immunoSEQ multiplex PCR; TCRdb stores just in-frame clones and leaves some out. The sample holds around 220,000 clones, around 80% seen once. The sequenced material came from peripheral blood. The source is a woman in her forties with active or convalescent COVID-19. The CDR3 runs from the conserved cysteine through the conserved F or W. A D gene is named only where the DNA matches it firmly. Clone sizes are given selectively: once, few, many, or a class where the clone is expanded.

j_call v_call d_call clone_size cdr3_aa cdr3_nt
TRBJ1-1 TRBV10-1 . once CASSGTRGNTEAFF TGCGCCAGCAGTGGTACCAGGGGGAACACTGAAGCTTTCTTT
TRBJ1-1 TRBV11-1 . . CASSLARGSNTEAFF TGTGCCAGCAGCTTAGCGAGAGGGTCGAACACTGAAGCTTTCTTT
TRBJ1-5 TRBV7-2 TRBD1 . CASSLGDRENQPQHF TGTGCCAGCAGCTTAGGGGACAGGGAGAATCAGCCCCAGCATTTT
TRBJ1-1 TRBV30 . . CAWKSGSDTEAFF TGTGCCTGGAAATCAGGGTCGGACACTGAAGCTTTCTTT
TRBJ2-3 TRBV7-9 . . CASSPPVSSTDTQYF TGTGCCAGCAGCCCCCCCGTGTCTAGCACAGATACGCAGTATTTT
TRBJ2-5 TRBV5-1 TRBD1 once CASRDITGGAGETQYF TGCGCCAGCAGGGATATTACAGGGGGCGCAGGGGAGACCCAGTACTTC
TRBJ2-2 TRBV11-2 TRBD1 few CASSLAGGPGELFF TGTGCCAGCAGCTTAGCAGGGGGCCCCGGGGAGCTGTTTTTT
TRBJ1-2 TRBV9 . . CASSVPPRVNYGYTF TGTGCCAGCAGCGTCCCTCCCAGGGTTAACTATGGCTACACCTTC
TRBJ1-1 TRBV6-6 TRBD1 . CAGSRGPDTEAFF TGTGCCGGATCCAGGGGGCCGGACACTGAAGCTTTCTTT
TRBJ2-2 TRBV6-4 . . CASTPTQNTGELFF TGTGCCAGCACCCCTACTCAGAACACCGGGGAGCTGTTTTTT
TRBJ2-7 TRBV3-1/TRBV3-2 TRBD2 . CASSQGGGFLYEQYF TGTGCCAGCAGCCAAGGGGGAGGGTTCCTCTACGAGCAGTACTTC
TRBJ2-5 TRBV5-1 . few CASSLATPGVGAQYF TGCGCCAGCAGCTTGGCCACCCCGGGGGTTGGAGCCCAGTACTTC
TRBJ2-1 TRBV7-2 TRBD2 . CASSLQAGGPPYNEQFF TGTGCCAGCAGCTTACAAGCGGGGGGGCCTCCCTACAATGAGCAGTTCTTC
TRBJ1-1 TRBV2 . few CASSDERNTEAFF TGTGCCAGCAGTGACGAGAGAAACACTGAAGCTTTCTTT
TRBJ1-2 TRBV6-5 TRBD1 . CASSSGTGGREGYTF TGTGCCAGCAGTTCCGGGACAGGGGGCCGGGAAGGCTACACCTTC
TRBJ1-1 TRBV28 TRBD1 . CASSPDREENTEAFF TGTGCCAGCAGTCCCGACAGGGAGGAGAACACTGAAGCTTTCTTT
TRBJ1-5 TRBV7-2 . . CASSSPGGRDQPQHF TGTGCCAGCAGCTCCCCGGGGGGGCGAGATCAGCCCCAGCATTTT
TRBJ2-3 TRBV5-4 . . CASSRRDGSTDTQYF TGTGCCAGCAGCCGGAGGGACGGAAGCACAGATACGCAGTATTTT
TRBJ1-6 TRBV2 TRBD1 few CASSEQGQGNSPLHF TGTGCCAGCAGTGAACAGGGACAGGGCAATTCACCCCTCCACTTT
TRBJ2-2 TRBV28 . . CASKSGATGELFF TGTGCCAGCAAATCAGGGGCAACCGGGGAGCTGTTTTTT
TRBJ1-4 TRBV11-2 TRBD1 few CASSSGRPGQSINEKLFF TGTGCCAGCAGCTCAGGGAGGCCGGGACAGTCGATTAATGAAAAACTGTTTTTT
TRBJ1-5 TRBV7-9 TRBD1 . CASSLGGGHQPQHF TGTGCCAGCAGCTTAGGAGGGGGCCATCAGCCCCAGCATTTT
TRBJ2-1 TRBV2 . . CASSDLGEGEQFF TGTGCCAGCAGTGACCTCGGCGAGGGTGAGCAGTTCTTC
TRBJ2-1 TRBV19 . . CASNSLGGSYNEQFF TGTGCCAGTAATAGTTTAGGGGGCTCCTACAATGAGCAGTTCTTC
TRBJ2-1 TRBV2 . . CASNVGGPYRFF TGTGCCAGCAACGTCGGGGGGCCGTATCGGTTCTTC
TRBJ1-2 TRBV12-3/TRBV12-4 . . CASSQTDYGYTF TGTGCCAGCAGTCAAACAGACTATGGCTACACCTTC